The 9 T cell receptor beta chains reported below all come from one sample, sequenced in a study of CD8 T cells in Susac syndrome. Random hexamers were used to reverse transcribe the RNA input (roughly 0.5 to 1 ug). In TCRdb, the immunoSEQ multiplex PCR reads were re-called with MiXCR into one record per CDR3 protein. The sample lists roughly 86,000 distinct CDR3 sequences, around 96% occurring once. The sequencing sample was made of CD8+ T cells from PBMCs. The receptors come from a human donor with Susac syndrome.

In this sample, this clonotype turned up once. The gene calls are TRBV6-6 and TRBJ1-3; TRBD1 is a possible D gene (5 bases). Trimming shortened V by 3 bases and J by 0 bases, and 6 bases separated the two germline ends. The length of the CDR3 is 14 residues. Germline V gene sequence: CDR1 MNHNY, CDR2 SVGAGI (reference sequence). In DNA, the CDR3 is TGTGCCAGCAGTTATGACAGCTCTGGAAACACCATATATTTT. Translation: CASSYDSSGNTIYF.

Here the CDR3 reads CAISPSGGPTDTQYF. The CDR3 DNA is TGTGCCATCAGTCCTAGCGGGGGACCGACAGATACGCAGTATTTT. The chain employs TRBV10-3 and TRBJ2-3; the match to TRBD2 covers 10 bases. The germline V gene has CDR1 ENHRY and CDR2 SYGVKD. This CDR3 has 15 amino acids. Trimming at V came to 5 bases and at J to 3 bases, leaving 5 bases not matched to a gene.

V is TRBV27 and J is TRBJ1-1, with D possibly being TRBD1 (6 bases). V gave up 1 base and J gave up 1 base, with 10 bases separating them. The CDR3 has 15 amino acids. Germline V CDR1 and CDR2: MNHEY, SMNVEV (reference sequence). Written as DNA, the CDR3 is TGTGCCAGCAGTTTATTCGGGGGCGGGAACACTGAAGCTTTCTTT. Its protein product is CASSLFGGGNTEAFF.

The CDR3 loop is CSAGIGLAGSTDTQYF. CDR3 DNA: TGCAGTGCTGGGATCGGACTAGCGGGGAGCACAGATACGCAGTATTTT. The chain employs TRBV20-1 and TRBJ2-3, with 12 bases aligning to TRBD2. The V gene's germline CDR1 is DFQATT and CDR2 SNEGSKA (reference sequence). With V trimmed by 5 bases and J by 0 bases, 6 bases remained unmatched. The CDR3 is 16 residues long.

The rearrangement links TRBV9 to TRBJ1-5; D is ambiguous. CDR1 is SGDLS and CDR2 is YYNGEE in the germline V gene. Deletions cut 0 bases from V and 3 bases from J, with 7 bases between. This CDR3 is built from 14 residues. As DNA, the CDR3 is TGTGCCAGCAGCGTAGAGGGCACCAATCAGCCCCAGCATTTT. Residues: CASSVEGTNQPQHF.

The J gene is TRBJ2-5, the V gene TRBV30; TRBD2 matches 8 bases. Germline assignment: CDR1 GTSNPN and CDR2 SVGIG (reference sequence). CDR3 length: 14 residues. Trimming took 1 base from V and 2 from J; bases not matched to a gene: 3. The CDR3 is CAWSAGGGQETQYF. As DNA, the CDR3 is TGTGCCTGGAGTGCGGGCGGGGGGCAAGAGACCCAGTACTTC.

V usage is TRBV3-1 and J usage is TRBJ2-2; perhaps TRBD2 as D (6 bases). Germline V gene data show CDR1 as LGHDT and CDR2 as YNNKEL (reference sequence). The CDR3 sequence is 15 residues long. The V end lost 1 base, the J end lost 0 bases, and 6 bases lay between the germline ends. In DNA form, the CDR3 reads TGTGCCAGCAGCCAAGGGGGGGCGAACACCGGGGAGCTGTTTTTT. This translates into CASSQGGANTGELFF.

The rearrangement links TRBV9 to TRBJ2-2; D uncertain. Germline CDR1 reads SGDLS; CDR2 reads YYNGEE. V shed 0 bases and J shed 7 bases, with 4 bases lying between them. The CDR3 totals 12 residues. The CDR3 DNA is TGTGCCAGCAGCGTAGCGGGCGGGGAGCTGTTTTTT. This gives the protein CASSVAGGELFF.

The chain has TRBV27 and TRBJ2-7, with 10 positions matching TRBD1. V shed 4 bases and J 5 bases; nucleotides not matched to a gene: 5. The CDR3 length is 14 residues. Germline CDR1 MNHEY, CDR2 SMNVEV (reference sequence). CDR3 in amino acids: CASSYMTGGHEQYF. Written as DNA, the CDR3 is TGTGCCAGCAGTTACATGACAGGGGGCCACGAGCAGTACTTC.